This TCR beta chain was found in a study of cytotoxic CD8 clonotypes in ibrutinib-treated CLL. For the study at large: There were over nine relapsed/refractory patients and more than 14 treatment-naive patients, and under 18 were IGHV unmutated.

Libraries were prepared by immunoSEQ multiplex PCR; TCRdb keeps only in-frame clonotypes and omits some of them. The repertoire includes 130,000 to 150,000 clones, approximately 90% of them detected once, and under 14% sits in the top ten. The CDR3 totals 14 residues. The chain uses TRBV21-1 and TRBJ1-1; whether TRBD1, the table's D call, matches the DNA was not checked. TRBV21-1 is reported as a pseudogene. The sequence was obtained from a human donor with chronic lymphocytic leukemia. This specimen was PBMCs, taken after 12 months of ibrutinib treatment. The CDR3 loop reads CASSKLIGSQGAFF. Written as DNA, the CDR3 is TGTGCCAGCAGCAAGTTAATAGGTTCCCAGGGCGCTTTCTTT.